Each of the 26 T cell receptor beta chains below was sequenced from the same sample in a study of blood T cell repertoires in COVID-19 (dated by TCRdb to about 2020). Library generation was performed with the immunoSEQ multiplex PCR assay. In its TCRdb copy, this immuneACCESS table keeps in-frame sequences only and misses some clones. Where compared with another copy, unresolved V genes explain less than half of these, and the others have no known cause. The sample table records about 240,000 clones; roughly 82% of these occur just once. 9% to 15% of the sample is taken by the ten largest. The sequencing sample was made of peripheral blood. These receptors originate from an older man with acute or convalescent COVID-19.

The CDR3 here is CASRQQGGNQPQHF. The CDR3 coding sequence is TGTGCCAGTAGGCAACAGGGCGGCAATCAGCCCCAGCATTTT. The chain combines TRBV19 with TRBJ1-5; a possible D gene is TRBD1 (6 bases). Trimming pared 6 bases from V and 2 bases from J, leaving 11 bases between. Germline CDR1 LNHDA, CDR2 SQIVND (reference sequence). The CDR3 runs 14 residues.

The CDR3 spells CASSLSQTGTANTGELFF. In DNA form, the CDR3 reads TGCGCCAGCAGCTTGTCACAAACAGGGACCGCGAACACCGGGGAGCTGTTTTTT. The chain is built from TRBV5-1 and TRBJ2-2; possible D gene TRBD1, 6 bases. Germline CDR1 reads SGHRS; CDR2 reads YFSETQ. V dropped 1 base and J dropped 0 bases, with 16 bases sitting between them. The CDR3 covers 18 residues.

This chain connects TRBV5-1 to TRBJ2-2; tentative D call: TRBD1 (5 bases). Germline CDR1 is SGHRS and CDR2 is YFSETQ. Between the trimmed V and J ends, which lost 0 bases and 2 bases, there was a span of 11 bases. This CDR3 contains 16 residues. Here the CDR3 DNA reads TGCGCCAGCAGCTTGGAGGGGCAGAGCAACACCGGGGAGCTGTTTTTT. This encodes CASSLEGQSNTGELFF.

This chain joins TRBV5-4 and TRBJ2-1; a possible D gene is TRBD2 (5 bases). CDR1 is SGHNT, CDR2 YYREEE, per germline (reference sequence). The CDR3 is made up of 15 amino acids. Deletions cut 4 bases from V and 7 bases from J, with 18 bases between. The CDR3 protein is CASSPVTRPGNEQFF. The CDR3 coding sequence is TGTGCCAGCAGCCCTGTTACTAGACCGGGAAATGAGCAGTTCTTC.

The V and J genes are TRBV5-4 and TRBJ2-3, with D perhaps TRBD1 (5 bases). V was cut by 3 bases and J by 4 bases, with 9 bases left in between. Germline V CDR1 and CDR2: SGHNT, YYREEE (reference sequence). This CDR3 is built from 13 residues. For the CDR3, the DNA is TGTGCCAGCAGCTCCCAAGGGGCAGATACGCAGTATTTT. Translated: CASSSQGADTQYF.

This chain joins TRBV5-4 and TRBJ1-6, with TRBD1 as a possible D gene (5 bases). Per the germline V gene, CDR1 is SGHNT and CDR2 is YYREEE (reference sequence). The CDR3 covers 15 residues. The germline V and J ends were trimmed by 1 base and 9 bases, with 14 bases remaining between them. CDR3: CASSLSREAGSPLHF. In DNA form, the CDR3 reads TGTGCCAGCAGCTTGTCCAGGGAGGCGGGTTCACCCCTCCACTTT.

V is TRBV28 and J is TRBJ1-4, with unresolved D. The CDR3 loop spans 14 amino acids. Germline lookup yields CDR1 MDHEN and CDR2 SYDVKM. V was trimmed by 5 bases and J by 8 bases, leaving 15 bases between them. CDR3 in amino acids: CASSNARVGEKLFF. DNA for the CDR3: TGTGCCAGCAGTAACGCGAGGGTGGGGGAAAAACTGTTTTTT.

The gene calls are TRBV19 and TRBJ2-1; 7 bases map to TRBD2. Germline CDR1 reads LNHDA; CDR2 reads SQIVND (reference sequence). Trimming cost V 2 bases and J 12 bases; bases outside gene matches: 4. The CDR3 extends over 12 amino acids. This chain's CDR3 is CASSIWEGRQFF. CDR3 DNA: TGTGCCAGTAGTATATGGGAGGGAAGGCAGTTCTTC. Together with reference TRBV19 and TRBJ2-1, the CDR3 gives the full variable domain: DGGITQSPKYLFRKEGQNVTLSCEQNLNHDAMYWYRQDPGQGLRLIYYSQIVNDFQKGDIAEGYSVSREKKESFPLTVTSAQKNPTAFYLCASSIWEGRQFFGPGTRLTVL.

The CDR3 DNA is TGTGCCAGCTCATCGTCGCAGGTCACCGGGGAGCTGTTTTTT. Translation gives CASSSSQVTGELFF. This chain joins TRBV18 and TRBJ2-2; D is ambiguous. The V end lost 5 bases, the J end lost 4 bases, and 11 bases lay between the germline ends. The CDR3 consists of 14 residues. Germline V gene data show CDR1 as KGHSH and CDR2 as LQKENI.

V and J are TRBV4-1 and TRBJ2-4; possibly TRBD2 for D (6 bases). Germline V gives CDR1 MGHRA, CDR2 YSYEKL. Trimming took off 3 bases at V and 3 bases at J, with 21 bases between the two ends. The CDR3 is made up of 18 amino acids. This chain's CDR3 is CASSQGRARGRVKNIQYF. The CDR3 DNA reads TGCGCCAGCAGCCAGGGACGGGCGCGGGGAAGGGTCAAAAACATTCAGTACTTC.

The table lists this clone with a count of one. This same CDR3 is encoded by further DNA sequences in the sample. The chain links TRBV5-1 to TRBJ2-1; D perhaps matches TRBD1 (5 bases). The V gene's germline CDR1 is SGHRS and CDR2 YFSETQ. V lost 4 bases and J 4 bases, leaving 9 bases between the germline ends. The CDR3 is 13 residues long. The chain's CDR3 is CASSRDSYNEQFF. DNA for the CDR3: TGCGCCAGCAGCCGAGACAGTTACAATGAGCAGTTCTTC.

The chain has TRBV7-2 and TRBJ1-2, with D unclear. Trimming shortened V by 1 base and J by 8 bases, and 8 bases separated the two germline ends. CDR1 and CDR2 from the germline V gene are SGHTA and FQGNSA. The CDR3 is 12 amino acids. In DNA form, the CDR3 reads TGTGCCAGCAGCTTAGGCCTTGGCGGCTACACCTTC. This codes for CASSLGLGGYTF.

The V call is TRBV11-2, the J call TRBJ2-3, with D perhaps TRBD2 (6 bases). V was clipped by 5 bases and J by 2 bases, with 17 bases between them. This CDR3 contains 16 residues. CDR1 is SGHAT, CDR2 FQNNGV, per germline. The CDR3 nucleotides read TGTGCCAGCAGCCGCCCGGGGGTTCAAAACACAGATACGCAGTATTTT. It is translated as CASSRPGVQNTDTQYF.

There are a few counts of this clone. The CDR3, as DNA: TGTGCCAGCAGCCGGGACAGGGTTCTCTCCGAGCAGTACTTC. Protein product: CASSRDRVLSEQYF. The genes are TRBV28 and TRBJ2-7, with 9 bases aligning to TRBD1. Germline V gene data show CDR1 as MDHEN and CDR2 as SYDVKM. CDR3 size: 14 residues. V lost 6 bases and J lost 6; bases outside the gene matches: 9.

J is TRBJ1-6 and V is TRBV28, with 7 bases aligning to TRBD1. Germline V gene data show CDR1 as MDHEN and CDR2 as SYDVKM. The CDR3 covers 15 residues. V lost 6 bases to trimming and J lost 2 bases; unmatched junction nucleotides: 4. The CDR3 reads CASREQGTYNSPLHF. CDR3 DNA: TGTGCCAGCAGGGAACAGGGGACCTATAATTCACCCCTCCACTTT.

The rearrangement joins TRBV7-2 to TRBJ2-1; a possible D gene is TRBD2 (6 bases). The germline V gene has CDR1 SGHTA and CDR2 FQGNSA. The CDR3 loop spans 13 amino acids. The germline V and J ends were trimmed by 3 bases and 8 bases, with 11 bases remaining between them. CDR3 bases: TGTGCCAGCAGCTTTAATTGGGGGGATGAGCAGTTCTTC. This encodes CASSFNWGDEQFF.

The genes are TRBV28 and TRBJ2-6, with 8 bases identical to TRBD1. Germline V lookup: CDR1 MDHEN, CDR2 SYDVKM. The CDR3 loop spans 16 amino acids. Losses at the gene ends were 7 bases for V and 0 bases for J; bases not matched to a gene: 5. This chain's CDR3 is CASKTGGPSGANVLTF. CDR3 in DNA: TGTGCCAGCAAAACAGGGGGACCCTCTGGGGCCAACGTCCTGACTTTC. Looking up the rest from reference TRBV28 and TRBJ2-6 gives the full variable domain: DVKVTQSSRYLVKRTGEKVFLECVQDMDHENMFWYRQDPGLGLRLIYFSYDVKMKEKGDIPEGYSVSREKKERFSLILESASTNQTSMYLCASKTGGPSGANVLTFGAGSRLTVL.

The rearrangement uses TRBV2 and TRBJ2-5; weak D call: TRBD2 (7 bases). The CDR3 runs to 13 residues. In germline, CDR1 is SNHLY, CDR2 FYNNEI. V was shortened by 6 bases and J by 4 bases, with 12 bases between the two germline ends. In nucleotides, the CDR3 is TGTGCCAGCAGCCCGAGGGGGGGAGAGACCCAGTACTTC. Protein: CASSPRGGETQYF.

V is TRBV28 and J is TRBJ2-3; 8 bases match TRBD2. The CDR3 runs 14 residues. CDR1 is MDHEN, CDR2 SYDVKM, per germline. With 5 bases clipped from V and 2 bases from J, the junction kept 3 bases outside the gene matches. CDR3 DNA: TGTGCCAGCAGTCGCGGGGGGCCCACAGATACGCAGTATTTT. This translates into CASSRGGPTDTQYF.

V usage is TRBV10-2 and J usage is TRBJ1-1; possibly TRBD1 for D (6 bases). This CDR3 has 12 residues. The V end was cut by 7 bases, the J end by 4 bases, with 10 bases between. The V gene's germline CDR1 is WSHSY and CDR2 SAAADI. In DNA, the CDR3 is TGCGCCAGCACACCAGGGGTCACTGAAGCTTTCTTT. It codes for CASTPGVTEAFF.

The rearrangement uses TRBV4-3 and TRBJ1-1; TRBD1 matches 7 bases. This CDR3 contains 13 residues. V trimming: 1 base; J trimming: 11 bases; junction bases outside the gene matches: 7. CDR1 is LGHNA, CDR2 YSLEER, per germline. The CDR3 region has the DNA TGCGCCAGCAGCCAAGCACAGGGGTTCGGTGCTTTCTTT. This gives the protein CASSQAQGFGAFF.

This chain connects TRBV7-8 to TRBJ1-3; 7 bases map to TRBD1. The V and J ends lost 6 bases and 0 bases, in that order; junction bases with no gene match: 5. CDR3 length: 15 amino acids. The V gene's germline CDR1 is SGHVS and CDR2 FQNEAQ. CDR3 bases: TGTGCCAGCAGAAGACAGGGAAGCTCTGGAAACACCATATATTTT. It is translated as CASRRQGSSGNTIYF.

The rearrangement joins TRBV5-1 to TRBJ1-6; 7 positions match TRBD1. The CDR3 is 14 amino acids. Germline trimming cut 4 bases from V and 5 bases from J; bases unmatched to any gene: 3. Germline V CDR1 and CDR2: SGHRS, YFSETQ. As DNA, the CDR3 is TGCGCCAGCAGCCCAGGGGGAAATAATTCACCCCTCCACTTT. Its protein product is CASSPGGNNSPLHF.

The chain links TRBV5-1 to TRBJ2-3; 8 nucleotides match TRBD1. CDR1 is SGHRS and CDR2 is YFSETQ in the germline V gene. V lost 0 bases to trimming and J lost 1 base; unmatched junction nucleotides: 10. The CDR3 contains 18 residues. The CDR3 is CASSLDTSGGRGTDTQYF. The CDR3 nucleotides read TGCGCCAGCAGCTTGGATACCTCAGGGGGCAGAGGCACAGATACGCAGTATTTT.

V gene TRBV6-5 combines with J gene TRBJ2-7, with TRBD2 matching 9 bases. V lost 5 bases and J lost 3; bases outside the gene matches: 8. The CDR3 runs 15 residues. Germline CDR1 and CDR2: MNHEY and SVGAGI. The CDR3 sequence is CASSLAGGSSYEQYF. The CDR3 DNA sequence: TGTGCCAGCAGTCTGGCGGGGGGGAGTAGCTACGAGCAGTACTTC.

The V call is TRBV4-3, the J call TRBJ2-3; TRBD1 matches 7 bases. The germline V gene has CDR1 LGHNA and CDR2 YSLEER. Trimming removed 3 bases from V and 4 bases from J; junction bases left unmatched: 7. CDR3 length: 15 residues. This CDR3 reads CASSHRDSHADTQYF. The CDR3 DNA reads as TGCGCCAGCAGCCACCGGGACAGTCACGCAGATACGCAGTATTTT.